This passage covers 18 T cell receptor beta chains from one sample sequenced in a study of regulatory T cells in long-lasting Graves disease. Time point reported: newly diagnosed GD, antithyroid drugs for less than 3 months. The authors made the TCR library using RNA they extracted from PBMCs. In building TCR beta libraries, iRepertoire HTBI primers were used together with Arm-PCR of CDR3 regions. MiXCR was run by TCRdb on the multiplex PCR reads, yielding one entry per CDR3 protein. The data show approximately 390,000 distinct CDR3 sequences, with around 16% seen just once and around 20% held by the top ten. This sample was also put to use in a study of T cells in Graves' hyperthyroidism and ophthalmopathy.

Specimen: peripheral blood mononuclear cells (PBMCs), collected at new diagnosis, from a patient treated with antithyroid drugs. The receptors were sampled from a young woman with Graves disease.

This clonotype was observed a handful of times. The genes are TRBV12-3 or TRBV12-4 and TRBJ1-2; maybe TRBD1 (6 bases). Trimming took off 6 bases at V and 4 bases at J, with 15 bases between the two ends. The CDR3 sequence is 14 residues long. CDR3 sequence reads: CASRYTGMGYGYTF. The CDR3 DNA follows: TGTGCCAGCAGGTACACAGGGATGGGCTATGGCTACACCTTC.

The chain has TRBV12-3 or TRBV12-4 and TRBJ2-1, with D possibly being TRBD1 or TRBD2 (7 bases each). Trimming shortened V by 5 bases and J by 7 bases, and 12 bases separated the two germline ends. This CDR3 is 13 amino acids long. CDR3 sequence reads: CASSQGGGNEQFF. The CDR3, as DNA: TGTGCCAGCAGTCAGGGGGGGGGTAATGAGCAGTTCTTC.

This clonotype has more than one count but fewer than ten. The rearrangement links TRBV20-1 to TRBJ1-6; D might be TRBD1 (5 bases). The germline gives CDR1 DFQATT, CDR2 SNEGSKA (reference sequence). V lost 6 bases, J lost 9 bases, and 21 bases lay in between. The CDR3 contains 15 residues. The DNA of the CDR3 is TGCAGTGCCCAGGAGAGGTCAGGGTCAGGTTCACCCCTCCACTTT. Residues: CSAQERSGSGSPLHF.

This clonotype was picked up a small number of times. The chain is built from TRBV27 and TRBJ1-1; D unresolved. Trimming took off 7 bases at V and 0 bases at J, with 12 bases between the two ends. Germline V gene lookup returns CDR1 MNHEY and CDR2 SMNVEV (reference sequence). There are 14 residues in the CDR3. The chain's CDR3 is CASISNSLNTEAFF. In DNA form, the CDR3 reads TGTGCCAGCATTTCAAACAGTCTGAACACTGAAGCTTTCTTT.

The table lists this clonotype with a few counts. The chain is built from TRBV20-1 and TRBJ1-5, with TRBD1 matching over 11 bases. From germline, CDR1 is DFQATT and CDR2 SNEGSKA (reference sequence). The J segment lost 2 bases and the V segment lost 6 bases, leaving 12 bases of the junction unmatched. CDR3 size: 17 residues. The CDR3 region has the DNA TGCAGTGCAGAAGGACAGGGGGCGTTTATGGGCAATCAGCCCCAGCATTTT. Translating gives CSAEGQGAFMGNQPQHF.

This clonotype showed up many times. The chain joins TRBV3-1 to TRBJ2-2; no clear D. The CDR3 covers 12 residues. Germline CDR1 and CDR2: LGHDT and YNNKEL (reference sequence). V dropped 3 bases and J dropped 5 bases, with 4 bases sitting between them. This chain's CDR3 is CASSHRTGELFF. CDR3 DNA: TGTGCCAGCAGCCACAGGACCGGGGAGCTGTTTTTT.

Many counts were recorded for this clonotype. The chain recombines TRBV20-1 with TRBJ1-1; D is possibly TRBD1 (5 bases). V was shortened by 2 bases and J by 2 bases, with 12 bases between the two germline ends. Germline-derived CDR1 and CDR2 are DFQATT and SNEGSKA (reference sequence). This CDR3 has 14 residues. CDR3 protein: CSARISGGNTEAFF. CDR3 in DNA: TGCAGTGCTAGAATTTCGGGGGGTAACACTGAAGCTTTCTTT.

This clonotype was recorded a few times. The CDR3 reads CASSLFRSGASYEQYF. As DNA, the CDR3 is TGTGCCAGCAGCTTATTCCGCAGCGGGGCTTCCTACGAGCAGTACTTC. The chain combines TRBV7-2 with TRBJ2-7, with 7 bases fitting TRBD2. The CDR3 length is 16 residues. Germline loops: CDR1 SGHTA, CDR2 FQGNSA. With 2 bases clipped from V and 1 base from J, the junction kept 8 bases outside the gene matches.

The rearrangement uses TRBV15 and TRBJ2-1; 9 nucleotides match TRBD2. CDR1 and CDR2 (germline): LNHNV, YYDKDF (reference sequence). J gave up 8 bases and V 4 bases, and 12 bases lay outside the gene matches. The CDR3 is 16 amino acids. The CDR3 bases are TGTGCCACCAGCAAACTGGGAATGCTAGCGGGACATGAGCAGTTCTTC. Translating gives CATSKLGMLAGHEQFF.

The chain joins TRBV7-3 to TRBJ2-1; a possible D gene is TRBD2 (6 bases). Germline assignment: CDR1 SGHTA and CDR2 FQGTGA. The CDR3 loop spans 13 amino acids. V lost 4 bases to trimming and J lost 6 bases, with 10 bases between them. The CDR3 coding sequence is TGTGCCAGCAGCTCGACTAGGGGCAATGAGCAGTTCTTC. This translates into CASSSTRGNEQFF. Variable domain in full (rest from reference TRBV7-3 and TRBJ2-1): GAGVSQTPSNKVTEKGKYVELRCDPISGHTALYWYRQSLGQGPEFLIYFQGTGAADDSGLPNDRFFAVRPEGSVSTLKIQRTERGDSAVYLCASSSTRGNEQFFGPGTRLTVL.

The chain combines TRBV11-2 with TRBJ2-1; a weak D match, TRBD1 (5 bases). V lost 6 bases and J lost 0, with 9 bases in between. CDR1 SGHAT and CDR2 FQNNGV come from the germline V gene. The CDR3 runs 14 residues. The CDR3 DNA is TGTGCCAGCAGGGACATAAGCTCCTACAATGAGCAGTTCTTC. Its protein is CASRDISSYNEQFF. Combining the CDR3 with reference TRBV11-2 and TRBJ2-1 gives the whole variable domain EAGVAQSPRYKIIEKRQSVAFWCNPISGHATLYWYQQILGQGPKLLIQFQNNGVVDDSQLPKDRFSAERLKGVDSTLKIQPAKLEDSAVYLCASRDISSYNEQFFGPGTRLTVL.

Details on this clonotype: No DNA is shown, since the ends of the CDR3 on it are uncertain; the CDR3 is the one TCRdb lists. This chain joins TRBV6-1 and TRBJ2-1; TRBD2, as called in the table, went unchecked against the DNA. Both ends counted, the CDR3 spans 15 residues. Per germline, CDR1 MNHNS and CDR2 SASEGT. CDR3 sequence reads: CASSWAEGSYNERFF.

This chain joins TRBV19 and TRBJ1-5; D is ambiguous. V lost 5 bases, J lost 3 bases, and 11 bases lay in between. The CDR3 consists of 14 residues. Germline V gene data show CDR1 as LNHDA and CDR2 as SQIVND (reference sequence). As DNA, the CDR3 is TGTGCCAGTAGTGACCCCCGAACCAATCAGCCCCAGCATTTT. This gives the protein CASSDPRTNQPQHF.

The chain couples TRBV12-3 or TRBV12-4 to TRBJ2-1; TRBD2 aligns across 12 bases. The J segment lost 6 bases and the V segment lost 5 bases, leaving 5 bases of the junction unmatched. There are 15 residues in the CDR3. CDR3 DNA: TGTGCCAGCAGTAGACTAGCGGGAGTCCCCAATGAGCAGTTCTTC. The encoded protein is CASSRLAGVPNEQFF.

Concerning this clonotype itself: One base away lies a much larger clone, so this may be a sequencing read error. J is TRBJ1-3 and V is TRBV30; D ambiguous. From germline, CDR1 is GTSNPN and CDR2 SVGIG (reference sequence). This CDR3 is 13 amino acids long. The CDR3 nucleotides read TGTGCCTGGAGTGTAGACGGGTCAAGGGCCATACATTTT. Translation gives CAWSVDGSRAIHF.

There are many counts of this clonotype. The V call is TRBV20-1, the J call TRBJ2-1; no clear D gene. Deletions cut 4 bases from V and 5 bases from J, with 3 bases between. The CDR3 is made up of 10 amino acids. CDR1 is DFQATT, CDR2 SNEGSKA, per germline (reference sequence). This CDR3 is CSATNNEQFF. In nucleotides, the CDR3 is TGCAGTGCTACAAACAATGAGCAGTTCTTC.

In this sample, this clonotype turned up many times. The chain combines TRBV7-9 with TRBJ2-1, with TRBD2 identical over 9 bases. After removal of 8 bases from V and 6 bases from J, the junction contained 11 bases not matched to a gene. Per the germline V gene, CDR1 is SEHNR and CDR2 is FQNEAQ (reference sequence). The CDR3 totals 15 residues. The CDR3 spells CASGMAGGETNEQFF. The CDR3, as DNA: TGTGCCAGCGGCATGGCGGGGGGGGAGACCAATGAGCAGTTCTTC.

To note about this clonotype: This likely comes from a read error, as the CDR3 has no conserved phenylalanine or tryptophan at its end. No DNA is shown, since the ends of the CDR3 on it are uncertain; the CDR3 is the one TCRdb lists. This chain uses TRBV2 with TRBJ2-1; the D call in the table, TRBD1, was not verified against the DNA. The CDR3 is 8 residues long, ends included. Looked up from germline, CDR1 is SNHLY and CDR2 is FYNNEI. This chain's CDR3 is CASSLSGT.